The 30 T cell receptor beta chains below were found in one sample sequenced in a study of blood T cell repertoires in COVID-19. Assay used: immunoSEQ multiplex PCR; TCRdb lists only in-frame clones, some missing. In the table there are fewer than 300,000 clones, roughly four fifths of which are singletons. Sample: peripheral blood. The receptors originated from a person aged 70 to 85 with COVID-19, enrolled during active disease.

CDR3 nucleotides: TGTGCCAGCAGACGACTAGCGGGGTACAATGAGCAGTTCTTC. As protein: CASRRLAGYNEQFF. The rearrangement uses TRBV7-9 and TRBJ2-1; TRBD2 aligns across 11 bases. CDR1 is SEHNR and CDR2 is FQNEAQ in the germline V gene (reference sequence). The CDR3 runs 14 residues. Trimming removed 6 bases from V and 4 bases from J; junction bases left unmatched: 2.

This chain joins TRBV6-5 and TRBJ2-2, with D perhaps TRBD2 (6 bases). V lost 7 bases to trimming and J lost 0 bases, with 9 bases between them. Germline V gene sequence: CDR1 MNHEY, CDR2 SVGAGI. The CDR3 contains 14 residues. The CDR3 region is CASKGTSNTGELFF. In nucleotides, the CDR3 is TGTGCCAGCAAGGGGACTTCGAACACCGGGGAGCTGTTTTTT.

The chain recombines TRBV5-1 with TRBJ1-6; a weak D match, TRBD1 (5 bases). The length of the CDR3 is 14 residues. Per the germline V gene, CDR1 is SGHRS and CDR2 is YFSETQ. Trimming removed 5 bases from V and 7 bases from J, with 13 bases in between. CDR3 DNA: TGCGCCAGCAGGGCCCGGGGGGTAAATTCACCCCTCCACTTT. Translation: CASRARGVNSPLHF.

The rearrangement links TRBV12-3 or TRBV12-4 to TRBJ2-7, with unresolved D. There are 13 residues in the CDR3. V lost 8 bases, J lost 2 bases, and 13 bases lay in between. DNA for the CDR3: TGTGCCAGCGGGTGGAGCAGCCCCTACGAGCAGTACTTC. Protein product: CASGWSSPYEQYF.

A few counts support this clone. The chain employs TRBV4-3 and TRBJ2-1; 12 bases line up with TRBD2. The junction had 6 bases not matched to a gene; V was cut back by 2 bases and J by 7 bases. Germline CDR1 and CDR2: LGHNA and YSLEER. This CDR3 region has 16 residues. CDR3 protein: CASSQLLAGGENEQFF. The CDR3 nucleotides are TGCGCCAGCAGCCAATTGCTAGCGGGAGGGGAAAATGAGCAGTTCTTC.

J is TRBJ2-1 and V is TRBV7-3; possibly TRBD2 for D (6 bases). The ends were cut back, 6 bases at V and 5 bases at J, with 17 bases in the middle. The CDR3 totals 15 residues. CDR1 is SGHTA, CDR2 FQGTGA, per germline. CDR3 residues: CASRPPGLSNNEQFF. CDR3 sequence (DNA): TGTGCCAGCAGACCACCGGGACTTAGCAACAATGAGCAGTTCTTC.

About this clone itself: At one end, the junction sequence differs from germline, possibly due to a read error. The gene calls are TRBV6-2 or TRBV6-3 and TRBJ1-1; no firm D call. Germline CDR1 MNHEY, CDR2 SVGEGT. This CDR3 has 14 amino acids. CDR3 region: CASRYLGDATEAFF. The CDR3 bases are TGTGCCAGCAGATACTTAGGAGACGCGACTGAAGCTTTCTTT.

The J gene is TRBJ1-2, the V gene TRBV19; 10 bases map to TRBD1. CDR3 size: 15 residues. Germline CDR1 is LNHDA and CDR2 is SQIVND (reference sequence). V was pared by 3 bases and J by 6 bases, with 7 bases of the junction left unmatched. CDR3 DNA: TGTGCCAGTAGTATTAACCGGGACAGGGGACATGGCTACACCTTC. Translating gives CASSINRDRGHGYTF.

V gene TRBV7-2 combines with J gene TRBJ2-1; no firm D call. The V and J ends lost 5 bases and 9 bases respectively, with 11 bases between them. Germline CDR1 and CDR2: SGHTA and FQGNSA. The CDR3 contains 12 residues. CDR3 amino acids: CASSLGSSEQFF. The CDR3 DNA is TGTGCCAGCAGCCTCGGGTCGAGTGAGCAGTTCTTC.

The rearrangement uses TRBV7-9 and TRBJ2-5; TRBD1 agrees at 10 bases. The length of the CDR3 is 14 residues. The trim removed 5 bases at V and 4 bases at J, leaving 4 bases unmatched. Germline CDR1 SEHNR, CDR2 FQNEAQ (reference sequence). CDR3 in DNA: TGTGCCAGCAGCCAGGGACAGGGGCGAGAGACCCAGTACTTC. Amino acids: CASSQGQGRETQYF.

This clone was detected a few times. The chain has TRBV19 and TRBJ2-5; a weak D match, TRBD2 (6 bases). The germline V gene has CDR1 LNHDA and CDR2 SQIVND (reference sequence). This CDR3 comprises 13 residues. Trimming removed 6 bases from V and 3 bases from J, with 11 bases in between. CDR3 sequence (DNA): TGTGCCAGTAGGGGGCGGGGAAAAGAGACCCAGTACTTC. This sequence encodes CASRGRGKETQYF.

This rearrangement joins TRBV30 to TRBJ1-5, with 7 bases lining up with TRBD1. From germline, CDR1 is GTSNPN and CDR2 SVGIG (reference sequence). Trimming at V came to 1 base and at J to 9 bases, leaving 6 bases not matched to a gene. The CDR3 loop spans 13 amino acids. CDR3 loop: CAWSAQGQGPQHF. CDR3 coding DNA: TGTGCCTGGAGTGCACAGGGGCAAGGGCCCCAGCATTTT.

The J gene is TRBJ2-5, the V gene TRBV19; 8 positions match TRBD2. The CDR3 extends over 15 amino acids. CDR1 and CDR2 (germline): LNHDA, SQIVND (reference sequence). The ends lost 4 bases at V and 0 bases at J; junction bases unmatched: 4. CDR3 nucleotides: TGTGCCAGTAGTACGCTAGCGGGCTACCAAGAGACCCAGTACTTC. It codes for CASSTLAGYQETQYF.

The V call is TRBV7-8, the J call TRBJ1-1, with 7 bases fitting TRBD1. With 5 bases clipped from V and 0 bases from J, the junction kept 6 bases outside the gene matches. There are 15 residues in the CDR3. Germline values: CDR1 SGHVS, CDR2 FQNEAQ. The DNA for the CDR3 is TGTGCCAGCAGCGTCCAGGGGGACCTGAACACTGAAGCTTTCTTT. This codes for CASSVQGDLNTEAFF.

V and J are TRBV4-3 and TRBJ1-2, with unresolved D. Germline assignment: CDR1 LGHNA and CDR2 YSLEER. The CDR3 is made up of 15 amino acids. Trimming removed 0 bases at V and 4 bases at J, with 12 bases between. CDR3 region: CASSQDRWEGYGYTF. DNA of the CDR3: TGCGCCAGCAGCCAAGATAGGTGGGAGGGCTATGGCTACACCTTC.

The rearrangement links TRBV19 to TRBJ1-5; the D gene is possibly TRBD1 (6 bases). Germline V lookup: CDR1 LNHDA, CDR2 SQIVND (reference sequence). This CDR3 spans 14 amino acids. V gave up 3 bases and J gave up 6 bases, with 12 bases separating them. The CDR3 coding sequence is TGTGCCAGTAGTATGGTTGGGGGCGGTCAGCCCCAGCATTTT. Its translation: CASSMVGGGQPQHF.

The rearrangement joins TRBV5-1 to TRBJ2-2; weak D call: TRBD2 (6 bases). V lost 2 bases and J lost 5, with 16 bases in between. This CDR3 comprises 16 residues. Germline values: CDR1 SGHRS, CDR2 YFSETQ. As DNA, the CDR3 is TGCGCCAGCAGCTTTGTCGGGGGAAGGGGTACCGGGGAGCTGTTTTTT. Amino acid sequence: CASSFVGGRGTGELFF.

The CDR3 nucleotides read TGTGCCAGCAGTCTCCTCACCGAAGCCGGGACAGGCCAAGAGACCCAGTACTTC. Translating it yields CASSLLTEAGTGQETQYF. This chain uses TRBV6-2 or TRBV6-3 with TRBJ2-5; 8 bases align to TRBD1. CDR1 is MNHEY, CDR2 SVGEGT, per germline. The CDR3 has 18 amino acids. V was clipped by 5 bases and J by 1 base; unmatched bases: 15.

The genes are TRBV7-9 and TRBJ2-6; tentative D call: TRBD2 (5 bases). V shed 6 bases and J shed 0 bases, with 12 bases lying between them. Germline V CDR1 and CDR2: SEHNR, FQNEAQ (reference sequence). The CDR3 extends over 16 amino acids. DNA of the CDR3: TGTGCCAGCAGAGACGGACGGGGCTCTGGGGCCAACGTCCTGACTTTC. The encoded protein is CASRDGRGSGANVLTF.

This clone was detected once. The rearrangement joins TRBV5-4 to TRBJ2-7; D possibly corresponds to TRBD1 (5 bases). The germline V gene has CDR1 SGHNT and CDR2 YYREEE (reference sequence). Trimming took off 2 bases at V and 7 bases at J, with 13 bases between the two ends. This CDR3 has 13 amino acids. The CDR3 loop is CASSFARGAEQYF. CDR3 sequence (DNA): TGTGCCAGCAGCTTTGCAAGGGGTGCTGAGCAGTACTTC.

The rearrangement links TRBV5-1 to TRBJ2-1; tentative D call: TRBD2 (8 bases). Trimming took off 5 bases at V and 8 bases at J, with 20 bases between the two ends. Germline V gene lookup returns CDR1 SGHRS and CDR2 YFSETQ. CDR3 length: 15 amino acids. The CDR3 spells CASSLTGAGGDEQFF. CDR3 coding DNA: TGCGCCAGCAGTCTCACAGGGGCGGGAGGCGATGAGCAGTTCTTC.

Only a few counts were recorded for this clone. The chain links TRBV5-1 to TRBJ1-4, with D perhaps matching TRBD1 (6 bases). The germline V gene encodes CDR1 SGHRS and CDR2 YFSETQ. Trimming removed 2 bases from V and 2 bases from J, with 7 bases in between. CDR3 length: 14 residues. For the CDR3, the DNA is TGCGCCAGCAGCTTTACAGGGACTAATGAAAAACTGTTTTTT. Its translation is CASSFTGTNEKLFF.

CDR3 bases: TGTGCCAGCAGCTACCAGGGGATCAACTATGGCTACACCTTC. It specifies CASSYQGINYGYTF. The chain combines TRBV7-9 with TRBJ1-2, with a tentative D call TRBD1 (6 bases). Germline V CDR1 and CDR2: SEHNR, FQNEAQ (reference sequence). The CDR3 length is 14 residues. V gave up 4 bases and J gave up 2 bases, with 11 bases separating them.

The J gene is TRBJ2-7, the V gene TRBV4-1; possibly TRBD2 for D (6 bases). The CDR3 totals 17 residues. The germline CDR1 and CDR2 sequences are MGHRA and YSYEKL. V was pared by 0 bases and J by 2 bases, with 17 bases between. The CDR3, as DNA: TGCGCCAGCAGCCAAGATTCGGGAGAGGAGTTGACCTACGAGCAGTACTTC. Amino acids: CASSQDSGEELTYEQYF.

CDR3: CASSPQTGGYEQYF. The CDR3 DNA is TGCGCCAGCAGTCCGCAGACAGGGGGCTACGAGCAGTACTTC. The rearrangement uses TRBV5-1 and TRBJ2-7, with 9 nucleotides matching TRBD1. Losses at the gene ends were 5 bases for V and 3 bases for J; bases not matched to a gene: 6. The CDR3 is made up of 14 amino acids. Germline CDR1 reads SGHRS; CDR2 reads YFSETQ.

This chain links TRBV28 with TRBJ2-1; 7 nucleotides match TRBD1. Germline trimming cut 6 bases from V and 6 bases from J; bases unmatched to any gene: 14. CDR3 length: 16 residues. The germline V gene encodes CDR1 MDHEN and CDR2 SYDVKM. CDR3: CASSLTGTVLFNEQFF. DNA of the CDR3: TGTGCCAGCAGCTTAACCGGGACAGTCCTTTTCAATGAGCAGTTCTTC.

The chain employs TRBV13 and TRBJ1-5; no reliable D call. The CDR3 has 15 residues. Germline assignment: CDR1 PRHDT and CDR2 FYEKMQ (reference sequence). Trimming removed 0 bases from V and 0 bases from J, with 6 bases in between. CDR3 protein: CASSLGGSSNQPQHF. The DNA for the CDR3 is TGTGCCAGCAGCTTAGGAGGGAGTAGCAATCAGCCCCAGCATTTT.

The V call is TRBV7-2, the J call TRBJ2-1; TRBD2 is a possible D gene (5 bases). V dropped 5 bases and J dropped 6 bases, with 14 bases sitting between them. The CDR3 runs 14 residues. Per germline, CDR1 SGHTA and CDR2 FQGNSA. The CDR3 here is CASSGLSSANEQFF. DNA of the CDR3: TGTGCCAGCAGCGGACTTTCGAGTGCCAATGAGCAGTTCTTC.

This chain's CDR3 is CASSQEGRGLGDTQYF. For the CDR3, the DNA is TGCGCCAGCAGCCAAGAGGGGCGGGGATTGGGGGATACGCAGTATTTT. This chain links TRBV4-3 with TRBJ2-3, with D possibly being TRBD2 (6 bases). Germline-derived CDR1 and CDR2 are LGHNA and YSLEER. The V gene lost 0 bases and the J gene lost 6 bases, with 16 bases spanning the gap. The CDR3 extends over 16 amino acids.

The J gene is TRBJ2-1, the V gene TRBV7-3, with 7 nucleotides matching TRBD2. After removal of 5 bases from V and 7 bases from J, the junction contained 11 bases not matched to a gene. CDR1 is SGHTA, CDR2 FQGTGA, per germline. The CDR3 is 15 amino acids. The CDR3 loop reads CASSPRGGSLNEQFF. The CDR3 nucleotides read TGTGCCAGCAGCCCTCGGGGCGGGAGCCTTAATGAGCAGTTCTTC.